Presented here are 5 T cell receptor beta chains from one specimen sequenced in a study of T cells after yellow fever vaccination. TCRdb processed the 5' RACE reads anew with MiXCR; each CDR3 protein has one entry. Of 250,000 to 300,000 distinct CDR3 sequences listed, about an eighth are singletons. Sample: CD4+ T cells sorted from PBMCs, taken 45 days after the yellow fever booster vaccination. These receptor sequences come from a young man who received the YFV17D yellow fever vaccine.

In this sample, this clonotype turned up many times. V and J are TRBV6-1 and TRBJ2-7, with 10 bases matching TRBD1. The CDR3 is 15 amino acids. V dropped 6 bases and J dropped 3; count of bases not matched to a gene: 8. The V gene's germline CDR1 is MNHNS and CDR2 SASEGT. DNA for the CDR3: TGTGCCAGCAGCCCGACAGGGGGCGGCTACTACGAGCAGTACTTC. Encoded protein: CASSPTGGGYYEQYF.

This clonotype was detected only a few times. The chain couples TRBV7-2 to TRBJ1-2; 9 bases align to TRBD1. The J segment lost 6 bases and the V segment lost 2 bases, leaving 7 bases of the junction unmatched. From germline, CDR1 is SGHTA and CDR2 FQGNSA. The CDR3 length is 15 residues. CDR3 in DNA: TGTGCCAGCAGCTTACGGAGGGACAGGGTTGATGGCTACACCTTC. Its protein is CASSLRRDRVDGYTF.

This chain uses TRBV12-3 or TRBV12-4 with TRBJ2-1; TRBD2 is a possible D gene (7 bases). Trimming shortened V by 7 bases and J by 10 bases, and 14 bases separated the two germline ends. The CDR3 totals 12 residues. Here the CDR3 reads CASKSGGGEQFF. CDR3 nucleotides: TGTGCCAGCAAATCGGGCGGGGGCGAGCAGTTCTTC.

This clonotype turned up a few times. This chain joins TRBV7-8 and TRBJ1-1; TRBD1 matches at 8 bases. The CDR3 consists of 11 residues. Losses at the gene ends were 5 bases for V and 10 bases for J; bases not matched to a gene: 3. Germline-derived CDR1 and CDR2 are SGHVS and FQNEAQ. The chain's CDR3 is CASSQGTGAFF. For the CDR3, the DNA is TGTGCCAGCAGCCAGGGGACAGGAGCTTTCTTT.

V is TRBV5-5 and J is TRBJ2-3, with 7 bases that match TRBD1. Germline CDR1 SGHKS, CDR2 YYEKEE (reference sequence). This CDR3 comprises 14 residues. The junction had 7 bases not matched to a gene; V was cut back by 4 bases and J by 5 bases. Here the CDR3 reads CASSQTGPRDTQYF. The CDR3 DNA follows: TGTGCCAGCAGCCAGACAGGGCCAAGAGATACGCAGTATTTT. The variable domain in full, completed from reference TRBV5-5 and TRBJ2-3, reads DAGVTQSPTHLIKTRGQQVTLRCSPISGHKSVSWYQQVLGQGPQFIFQYYEKEERGRGNFPDRFSARQFPNYSSELNVNALLLGDSALYLCASSQTGPRDTQYFGPGTRLTVL.